This T cell receptor (beta chain) came from a study of CD8+ T cells in alopecia areata. Study information: Tofacitinib was given for 6 to 18 months, then stopped for 6 months.

Per the germline V gene, CDR1 is GTSNPN and CDR2 is SVGIG (reference sequence). V trimming: 5 bases; J trimming: 5 bases; junction bases outside the gene matches: 10. This CDR3 is built from 14 residues. Sequencing relied on a cDNA template that was reverse transcribed from extracted RNA. Produced via immunoSEQ multiplex PCR; TCRdb's table is partial and in-frame only. This table holds a few hundred thousand clones, around three fifths found once. Overall study findings and caveats: Having one nonresponder leaves uncertain how baseline CD8+ expansion relates to response.

Treatment here: oral pan-JAK inhibitor, 5-10 mg twice daily. Sorting from PBMCs produced CD4+ and CD8+ T cells. In regard to this clone: Its specificity is unknown.

The rearrangement uses TRBV30 and TRBJ2-7; 9 bases map to TRBD2. This receptor was obtained from a human donor with alopecia areata. The input for sequencing was CD4+ T cells sorted from blood, taken at week 52, from a patient treated with tofacitinib. The CDR3 loop is CAWAPSGGMHEQYF. DNA of the CDR3: TGTGCCTGGGCCCCCAGCGGGGGGATGCACGAGCAGTACTTC. Supplemented by reference TRBV30 and TRBJ2-7, the full variable domain reads SQTIHQWPATLVQPVGSPLSLECTVEGTSNPNLYWYRQAAGRGLQLLFYSVGIGQISSEVPQNLSASRPQDRQFILSSKKLLLSDSGFYLCAWAPSGGMHEQYFGPGTRLTVT.